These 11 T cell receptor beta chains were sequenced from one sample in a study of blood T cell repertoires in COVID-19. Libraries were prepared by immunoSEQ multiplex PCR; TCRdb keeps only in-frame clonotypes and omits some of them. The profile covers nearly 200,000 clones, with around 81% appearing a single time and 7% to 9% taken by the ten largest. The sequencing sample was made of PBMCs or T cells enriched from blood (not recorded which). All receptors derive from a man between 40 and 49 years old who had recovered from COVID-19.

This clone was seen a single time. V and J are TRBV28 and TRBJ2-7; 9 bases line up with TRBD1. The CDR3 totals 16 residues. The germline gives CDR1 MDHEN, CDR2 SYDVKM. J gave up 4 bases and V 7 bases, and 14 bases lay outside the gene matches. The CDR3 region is CASISPGQGEGYEQYF. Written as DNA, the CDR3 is TGTGCCAGCATATCACCGGGACAGGGAGAAGGGTACGAGCAGTACTTC.

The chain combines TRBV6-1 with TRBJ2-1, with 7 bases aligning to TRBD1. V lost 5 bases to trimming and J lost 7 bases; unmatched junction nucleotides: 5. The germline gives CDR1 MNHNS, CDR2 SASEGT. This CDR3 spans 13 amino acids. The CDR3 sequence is CASSPGTANEQFF. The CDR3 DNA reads TGTGCCAGCAGTCCCGGGACAGCGAATGAGCAGTTCTTC.

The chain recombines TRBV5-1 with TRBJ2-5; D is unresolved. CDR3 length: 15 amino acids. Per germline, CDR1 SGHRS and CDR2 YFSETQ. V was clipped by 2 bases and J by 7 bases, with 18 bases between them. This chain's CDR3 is CASSLGHADEGTQYF. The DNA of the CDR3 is TGCGCCAGCAGCTTAGGTCATGCGGATGAAGGGACCCAGTACTTC. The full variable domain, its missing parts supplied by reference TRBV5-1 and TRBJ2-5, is KAGVTQTPRYLIKTRGQQVTLSCSPISGHRSVSWYQQTPGQGLQFLFEYFSETQRNKGNFPGRFSGRQFSNSRSEMNVSTLELGDSALYLCASSLGHADEGTQYFGPGTRLLVL.

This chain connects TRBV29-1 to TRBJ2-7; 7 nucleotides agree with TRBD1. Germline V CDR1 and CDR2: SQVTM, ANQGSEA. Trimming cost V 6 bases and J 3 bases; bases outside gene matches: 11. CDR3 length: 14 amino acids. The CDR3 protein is CSVSGTAEGYEQYF. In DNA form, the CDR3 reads TGCAGCGTATCCGGGACAGCTGAGGGCTACGAGCAGTACTTC.

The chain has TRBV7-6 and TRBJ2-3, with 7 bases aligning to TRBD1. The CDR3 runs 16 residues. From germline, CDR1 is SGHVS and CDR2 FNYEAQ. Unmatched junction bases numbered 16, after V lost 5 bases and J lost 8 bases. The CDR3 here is CASSPRGTAASPTQYF. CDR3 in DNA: TGTGCCAGCAGCCCTAGAGGGACAGCCGCTTCTCCTACGCAGTATTTT.

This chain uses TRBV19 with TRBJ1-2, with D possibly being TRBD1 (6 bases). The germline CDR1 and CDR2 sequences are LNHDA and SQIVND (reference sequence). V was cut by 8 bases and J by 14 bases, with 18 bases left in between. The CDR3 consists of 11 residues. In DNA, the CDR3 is TGTGCCAGTCGTCTGGGGGGGGCCCTAACCTTC. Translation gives CASRLGGALTF.

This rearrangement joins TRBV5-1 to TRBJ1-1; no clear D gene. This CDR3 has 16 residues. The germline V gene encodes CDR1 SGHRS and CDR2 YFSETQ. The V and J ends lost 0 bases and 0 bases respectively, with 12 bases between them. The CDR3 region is CASSLGGWRLNTEAFF. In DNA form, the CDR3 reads TGCGCCAGCAGCTTGGGGGGATGGAGGCTGAACACTGAAGCTTTCTTT.

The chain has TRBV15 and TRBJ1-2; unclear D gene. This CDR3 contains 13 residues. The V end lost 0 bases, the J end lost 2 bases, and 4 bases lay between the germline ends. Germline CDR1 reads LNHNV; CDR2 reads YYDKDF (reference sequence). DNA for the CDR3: TGTGCCACCAGCAGAGATATCAACTATGGCTACACCTTC. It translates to CATSRDINYGYTF.

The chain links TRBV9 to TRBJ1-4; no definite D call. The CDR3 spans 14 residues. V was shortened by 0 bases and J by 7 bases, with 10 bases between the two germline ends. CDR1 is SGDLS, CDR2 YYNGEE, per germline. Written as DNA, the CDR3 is TGTGCCAGCAGCGTAGCGGGTGACGGTGAAAAACTGTTTTTT. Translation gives CASSVAGDGEKLFF.

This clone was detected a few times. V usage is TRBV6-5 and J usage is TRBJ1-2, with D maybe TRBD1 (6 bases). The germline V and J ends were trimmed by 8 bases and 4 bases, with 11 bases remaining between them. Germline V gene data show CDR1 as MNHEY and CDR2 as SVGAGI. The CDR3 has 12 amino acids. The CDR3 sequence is CASSRGGYGYTF. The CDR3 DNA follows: TGTGCCAGCTCAAGGGGGGGCTATGGCTACACCTTC.

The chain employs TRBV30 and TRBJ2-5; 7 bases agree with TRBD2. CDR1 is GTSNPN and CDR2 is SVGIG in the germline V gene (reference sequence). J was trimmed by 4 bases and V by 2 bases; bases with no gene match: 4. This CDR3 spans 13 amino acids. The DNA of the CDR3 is TGTGCCTGGAGTTGGGGGGGAGCAGAGACCCAGTACTTC. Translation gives CAWSWGGAETQYF.